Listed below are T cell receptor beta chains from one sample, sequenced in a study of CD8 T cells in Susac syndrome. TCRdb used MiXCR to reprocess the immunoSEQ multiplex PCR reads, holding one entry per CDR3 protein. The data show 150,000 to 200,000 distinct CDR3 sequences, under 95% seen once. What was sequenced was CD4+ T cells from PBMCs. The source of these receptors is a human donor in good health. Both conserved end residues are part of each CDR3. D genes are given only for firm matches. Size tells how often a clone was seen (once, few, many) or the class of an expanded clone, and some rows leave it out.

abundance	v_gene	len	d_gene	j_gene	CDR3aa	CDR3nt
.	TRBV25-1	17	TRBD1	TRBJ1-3	CASSEFGTGSSGNTIYF	TGTGCCAGCAGTGAATTCGGGACAGGGAGCTCTGGAAACACCATATATTTT
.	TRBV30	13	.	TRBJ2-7	CAWSVQLLYEQYF	TGTGCCTGGAGTGTACAGCTACTCTACGAGCAGTACTTC
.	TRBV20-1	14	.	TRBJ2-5	CSARDPRYQETQYF	TGCAGTGCTAGAGATCCCAGGTACCAAGAGACCCAGTACTTC
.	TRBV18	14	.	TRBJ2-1	CASSPRAQGNEQFF	TGTGCCAGCTCACCACGGGCCCAAGGGAATGAGCAGTTCTTC
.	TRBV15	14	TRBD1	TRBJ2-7	CATSRDRDRGGQYF	TGTGCCACCAGCAGAGATCGGGACAGGGGGGGTCAGTACTTC
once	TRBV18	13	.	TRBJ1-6	CASSPRADSPLHF	TGTGCCAGCTCACCGAGGGCGGATTCACCCCTCCACTTT
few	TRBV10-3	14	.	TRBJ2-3	CAISESMSLDTQYF	TGTGCCATCAGTGAGTCGATGAGTTTAGATACGCAGTATTTT
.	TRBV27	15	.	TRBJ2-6	CASWPGVSGANVLTF	TGTGCCAGCTGGCCTGGGGTCTCTGGGGCCAACGTCCTGACTTTC
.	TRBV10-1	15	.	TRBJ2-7	CASSEGVAATYEQYF	TGCGCCAGCAGTGAGGGGGTAGCGGCTACCTACGAGCAGTACTTC
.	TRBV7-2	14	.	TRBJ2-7	CASSPSGQHYEQYF	TGTGCCAGCAGCCCTTCAGGACAGCACTACGAGCAGTACTTC
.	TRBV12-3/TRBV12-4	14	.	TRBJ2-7	CASSPDRISYEQYF	TGTGCCAGCAGTCCCGACAGGATCTCCTACGAGCAGTACTTC
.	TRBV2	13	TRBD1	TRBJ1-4	CATRQGTNEKLFF	TGTGCCACCAGACAGGGGACAAATGAAAAACTGTTTTTT
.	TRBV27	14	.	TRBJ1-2	CASSLGDGLYGYTF	TGTGCCAGCAGTTTAGGAGACGGCCTCTATGGCTACACCTTC
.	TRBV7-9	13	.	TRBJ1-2	CASSLADNYGYTF	TGTGCCAGCAGCTTAGCAGATAACTATGGCTACACCTTC
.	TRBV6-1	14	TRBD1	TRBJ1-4	CASSEDRVSEKLFF	TGTGCCAGCAGCGAAGACAGGGTTAGTGAAAAACTGTTTTTT
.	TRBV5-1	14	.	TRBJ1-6	CASSSGTANSPLHF	TGCGCCAGCAGTTCCGGGACGGCTAATTCACCCCTCCACTTT
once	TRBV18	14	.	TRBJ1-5	CASSPDPSNQPQHF	TGTGCCAGCTCACCAGACCCGAGCAATCAGCCCCAGCATTTT
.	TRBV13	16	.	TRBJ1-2	CASSLGQARSYYGYTF	TGTGCCAGCAGCTTAGGGCAGGCCCGTTCCTACTATGGCTACACCTTC
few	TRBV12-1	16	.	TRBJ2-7	CASSRTRDSRTYEQYF	TGTGCCAGCAGCCGCACCCGGGACAGCCGAACCTACGAGCAGTACTTC
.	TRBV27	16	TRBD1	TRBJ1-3	CASSSFNRGLGNTIYF	TGTGCCAGCAGTTCCTTTAACAGGGGGCTCGGAAACACCATATATTTT
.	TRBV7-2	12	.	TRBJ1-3	CASSLTVETIYF	TGTGCCAGCAGCCTGACAGTGGAGACCATATATTTT
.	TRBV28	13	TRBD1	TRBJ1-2	CASSPGQLDGYTF	TGTGCCAGCAGTCCGGGACAGCTCGATGGCTACACCTTC